The rows below give T cell receptor beta chains drawn from one sample of a study of OX40 agonist ivuxolimab in advanced cancers. Measured with immunoSEQ multiplex PCR; TCRdb has only the in-frame clones, and not every one. The table records over 5,000 clones, less than 75% of them present only once. Sequencing used CD4+ or CD8+ T cells sorted from blood, obtained in a trial of the OX40 agonist ivuxolimab. These receptors were obtained from an adult with an advanced solid tumor such as melanoma, head and neck, liver or kidney cancer. CDR3s include the opening cysteine and the closing phenylalanine or tryptophan. The order of the fields is V gene, clone size, D gene, J gene, CDR3 protein, CDR3 DNA. D genes are given only for firm matches. A clone size is listed for some rows: how often the clone was seen (once, few, many), or a class if it is expanded.

V: TRBV9
size: .
D: .
J: TRBJ1-3
CDR3: CASSDLLNGLEPGNTIYF
DNA: TGTGCCAGCAGCGACTTACTGAACGGCCTCGAACCTGGAAACACCATATATTTT

V: TRBV2
size: .
D: TRBD1
J: TRBJ2-7
CDR3: CASQGALSYEQYF
DNA: TGTGCCAGTCAGGGGGCCCTCTCCTACGAGCAGTACTTC

V: TRBV7-9
size: few
D: .
J: TRBJ2-1
CDR3: CASSLSDPGEQFF
DNA: TGTGCCAGCAGCTTGTCCGACCCCGGGGAGCAGTTCTTC

V: TRBV7-8
size: few
D: .
J: TRBJ2-7
CDR3: CASSLWSGGSYEQYF
DNA: TGTGCCAGCAGCTTATGGTCAGGGGGGTCCTACGAGCAGTACTTC

V: TRBV6-6
size: .
D: .
J: TRBJ2-7
CDR3: CASSKGPDRYEQYF
DNA: TGTGCCAGCAGTAAAGGACCCGACAGGTACGAGCAGTACTTC

V: TRBV5-1
size: once
D: TRBD1
J: TRBJ1-3
CDR3: CASVPGGPTGIGNTIYF
DNA: TGCGCCAGCGTTCCCGGAGGCCCGACAGGGATCGGAAACACCATATATTTT

V: TRBV2
size: .
D: .
J: TRBJ1-4
CDR3: CASRPIIGEKLFF
DNA: TGTGCCAGCAGACCAATTATTGGTGAAAAACTGTTTTTT

V: TRBV15
size: .
D: TRBD1
J: TRBJ2-7
CDR3: CATSDRDRSYEQYF
DNA: TGTGCCACCAGCGACCGGGACAGGAGCTACGAGCAGTACTTC

V: TRBV5-4
size: .
D: .
J: TRBJ2-1
CDR3: CASSVSDEQFF
DNA: TGTGCCAGCAGCGTAAGCGATGAGCAGTTCTTC

V: TRBV15
size: .
D: .
J: TRBJ2-6
CDR3: CATSYLVRCDKSGQRLTF
DNA: TGTGCCACCAGCTACCTGGTAAGGTGTGACAAGTCGGGCCAACGTCTGACTTTC

V: TRBV11-1
size: .
D: .
J: TRBJ2-1
CDR3: CASSPHSLEQFF
DNA: TGTGCCAGCAGCCCCCACTCCCTCGAGCAGTTCTTC

V: TRBV9
size: .
D: .
J: TRBJ1-5
CDR3: CASSVGGKFQPQHF
DNA: TGTGCCAGCAGCGTCGGGGGAAAGTTCCAGCCCCAGCATTTT

V: TRBV5-1
size: .
D: .
J: TRBJ2-2
CDR3: CASSWKGDTGELFF
DNA: TGCGCCAGCAGCTGGAAGGGGGACACCGGGGAGCTGTTTTTT

V: TRBV27
size: few
D: .
J: TRBJ1-1
CDR3: CASSLQGEWNTEAFF
DNA: TGTGCCAGCAGTTTACAGGGAGAGTGGAACACTGAAGCTTTCTTT

V: TRBV7-9
size: .
D: .
J: TRBJ2-1
CDR3: CASSLDGYNEQFF
DNA: TGTGCCAGCAGCTTGGACGGCTACAATGAGCAGTTCTTC

V: TRBV7-2
size: .
D: .
J: TRBJ1-1
CDR3: CASSLMGRNTEAFF
DNA: TGTGCCAGCAGCCTAATGGGGCGAAACACTGAAGCTTTCTTT

V: TRBV2
size: medium-sized
D: TRBD1
J: TRBJ2-7
CDR3: CASSERQGPYEQYF
DNA: TGTGCCAGCAGTGAGCGACAGGGCCCCTACGAGCAGTACTTC

V: TRBV4-1
size: many
D: .
J: TRBJ2-7
CDR3: CASSQDFAYSYEQYF
DNA: TGCGCCAGCAGCCAAGATTTCGCCTACTCCTACGAGCAGTACTTC

V: TRBV6-1
size: .
D: .
J: TRBJ1-2
CDR3: CASSEGPLGSYGYTF
DNA: TGTGCCAGCAGTGAAGGCCCACTTGGGAGCTATGGCTACACCTTC

V: TRBV5-1
size: .
D: TRBD1
J: TRBJ1-1
CDR3: CASSHAMDRAAEAFF
DNA: TGCGCCAGCAGCCACGCTATGGACAGGGCCGCTGAAGCTTTCTTT

V: TRBV9
size: .
D: TRBD1
J: TRBJ1-1
CDR3: CASSVGDRVTEAFF
DNA: TGTGCCAGCAGCGTAGGGGACAGGGTGACTGAAGCTTTCTTT

V: TRBV4-3
size: .
D: TRBD1
J: TRBJ2-7
CDR3: CASSQTQGVELYEQYF
DNA: TGCGCCAGCAGCCAGACACAGGGGGTTGAACTCTACGAGCAGTACTTC

V: TRBV11-2
size: once
D: .
J: TRBJ1-2
CDR3: CASSPNRASRGYTF
DNA: TGTGCCAGCAGCCCTAACAGGGCTTCACGTGGCTACACCTTC

V: TRBV4-3
size: medium-sized
D: .
J: TRBJ1-2
CDR3: CASKEEELANYGYTF
DNA: TGCGCCAGCAAGGAGGAGGAGTTAGCTAACTATGGCTACACCTTC

V: TRBV11-2
size: .
D: TRBD1
J: TRBJ2-7
CDR3: CASSLETGSYEQYF
DNA: TGCGCCAGCAGCCTTGAGACAGGGAGCTACGAGCAGTACTTC

V: TRBV11-1
size: few
D: .
J: TRBJ2-7
CDR3: CASSFGLPAVDEQYF
DNA: TGTGCCAGCAGCTTCGGACTTCCCGCTGTGGACGAGCAGTACTTC

V: TRBV7-8
size: .
D: TRBD1
J: TRBJ1-1
CDR3: CASSLGQGATEAFF
DNA: TGTGCCAGCAGCTTGGGACAGGGGGCCACTGAAGCTTTCTTT

V: TRBV25-1
size: medium-sized
D: .
J: TRBJ1-3
CDR3: CASSLGMTGNTIYF
DNA: TGTGCCAGCAGCCTGGGGATGACTGGAAACACCATATATTTT

V: TRBV19
size: few
D: TRBD1
J: TRBJ2-1
CDR3: CASRLGQGALDEQFF
DNA: TGTGCCAGTAGACTTGGACAGGGGGCATTGGATGAGCAGTTCTTC

V: TRBV27
size: few
D: .
J: TRBJ2-1
CDR3: CASQDGTAYNEQFF
DNA: TGTGCCAGTCAAGACGGGACTGCGTACAATGAGCAGTTCTTC

V: TRBV9
size: .
D: TRBD1
J: TRBJ1-2
CDR3: CASSQVTGGDGYTF
DNA: TGTGCCAGCAGCCAAGTAACAGGGGGCGATGGCTACACCTTC

V: TRBV7-6
size: .
D: TRBD1
J: TRBJ2-3
CDR3: CASSQGQSTDTQYF
DNA: TGTGCCAGCAGCCAGGGACAGAGCACAGATACGCAGTATTTT

V: TRBV7-9
size: .
D: .
J: TRBJ2-1
CDR3: CASSTGTNNEQFF
DNA: TGTGCCAGCAGTACCGGGACAAACAATGAGCAGTTCTTC

V: TRBV19
size: .
D: .
J: TRBJ1-5
CDR3: CASPKGPQRDLNQPQHF
DNA: TGTGCCAGTCCCAAGGGACCCCAAAGGGACCTCAATCAGCCCCAGCATTTT

V: TRBV11-1
size: hyperexpanded
D: .
J: TRBJ1-1
CDR3: CASSLGGVNTEAFF
DNA: TGTGCCAGCAGCTTAGGAGGAGTGAACACTGAAGCTTTCTTT

V: TRBV4-1
size: few
D: TRBD2
J: TRBJ2-7
CDR3: CASSQDSTGGGRDEQYF
DNA: TGCGCCAGCAGCCAAGATTCTACCGGGGGGGGCCGGGACGAGCAGTACTTC

V: TRBV14
size: .
D: .
J: TRBJ2-3
CDR3: CASSQVLRESTDTQYF
DNA: TGTGCCAGCAGCCAAGTTCTCCGGGAGAGCACAGATACGCAGTATTTT

V: TRBV4-1
size: .
D: .
J: TRBJ2-2
CDR3: CASSQTGGELFF
DNA: TGCGCCAGCAGCCAAACCGGTGGGGAGCTGTTTTTT

V: TRBV5-3
size: .
D: TRBD2
J: TRBJ2-3
CDR3: CARSLVVRLLRGAHPDTDTQYF
DNA: TGTGCCAGAAGCTTGGTGGTCCGCTTGTTGCGGGGGGCTCATCCTGACACAGATACGCAGTATTTT

V: TRBV19
size: .
D: .
J: TRBJ2-2
CDR3: CASMAAIITGELFF
DNA: TGTGCCAGTATGGCAGCGATAATCACCGGGGAGCTGTTTTTT

V: TRBV9
size: once
D: .
J: TRBJ2-3
CDR3: CASSVAWTSTDTQYF
DNA: TGTGCCAGCAGCGTAGCTTGGACTAGCACAGATACGCAGTATTTT

V: TRBV7-9
size: .
D: .
J: TRBJ2-7
CDR3: CASSFGQGYEQYF
DNA: TGTGCCAGCAGCTTCGGCCAGGGGTACGAGCAGTACTTC

V: TRBV5-8
size: .
D: TRBD2
J: TRBJ2-7
CDR3: CASSPGTTFSYEQYF
DNA: TGTGCCAGCAGTCCCGGGACTACCTTTTCCTACGAGCAGTACTTC

V: TRBV7-2
size: .
D: .
J: TRBJ1-3
CDR3: CASSSGGGTGNTIYF
DNA: TGTGCCAGCAGCTCAGGAGGGGGAACTGGAAACACCATATATTTT

V: TRBV7-9
size: once
D: .
J: TRBJ2-1
CDR3: CASSFTGYEQFF
DNA: TGTGCCAGCAGCTTCACAGGGTATGAGCAGTTCTTC

V: TRBV5-6
size: .
D: .
J: TRBJ1-1
CDR3: CASSLDQIEAFF
DNA: TGTGCCAGCAGCTTGGATCAGATTGAAGCTTTCTTT

V: TRBV4-1
size: few
D: .
J: TRBJ2-3
CDR3: CASSPSGGGTDTQYF
DNA: TGCGCCAGCAGCCCCTCTGGGGGAGGCACAGATACGCAGTATTTT

V: TRBV7-9
size: .
D: TRBD1
J: TRBJ1-2
CDR3: CASSVGGGEYGYTF
DNA: TGTGCCAGCAGCGTAGGAGGGGGCGAATATGGCTACACCTTC

V: TRBV9
size: .
D: .
J: TRBJ2-7
CDR3: CASSPRQGRREQYF
DNA: TGTGCCAGCAGCCCCCGGCAGGGTAGGAGAGAGCAGTACTTC

V: TRBV7-4
size: .
D: .
J: TRBJ2-6
CDR3: CASSDVSSAQSRANVLTF
DNA: TGTGCCAGCAGCGACGTGAGTTCAGCTCAAAGTCGGGCCAACGTCCTGACTTTC

V: TRBV19
size: .
D: TRBD1
J: TRBJ1-5
CDR3: CASSHPWAGGSGNQPQHF
DNA: TGTGCCAGTAGTCACCCATGGGCAGGGGGCTCGGGCAATCAGCCCCAGCATTTT

V: TRBV28
size: few
D: .
J: TRBJ1-4
CDR3: CASSSNIFSGTENEKLFF
DNA: TGTGCCAGCAGCTCAAACATTTTCTCCGGGACGGAGAATGAAAAACTGTTTTTT

V: TRBV28
size: .
D: .
J: TRBJ1-2
CDR3: CASSLYPGPYGYTF
DNA: TGTGCCAGCAGTTTATACCCAGGACCCTATGGCTACACCTTC

V: TRBV9
size: few
D: TRBD2
J: TRBJ2-1
CDR3: CASGSGGVGNEQFF
DNA: TGTGCCAGCGGTAGCGGGGGGGTCGGCAATGAGCAGTTCTTC